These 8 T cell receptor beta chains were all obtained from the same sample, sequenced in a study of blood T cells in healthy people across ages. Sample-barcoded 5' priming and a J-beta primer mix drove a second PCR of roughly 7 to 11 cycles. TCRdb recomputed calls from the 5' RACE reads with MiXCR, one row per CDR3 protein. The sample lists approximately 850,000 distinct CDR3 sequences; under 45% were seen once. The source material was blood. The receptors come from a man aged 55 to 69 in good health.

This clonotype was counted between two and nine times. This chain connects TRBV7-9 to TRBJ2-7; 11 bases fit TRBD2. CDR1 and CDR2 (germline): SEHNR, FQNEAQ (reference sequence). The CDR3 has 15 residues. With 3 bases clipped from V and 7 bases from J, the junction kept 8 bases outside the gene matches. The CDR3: CASSFPTSGVNEQYF. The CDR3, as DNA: TGTGCCAGCAGCTTTCCGACTAGCGGGGTGAATGAGCAGTACTTC.

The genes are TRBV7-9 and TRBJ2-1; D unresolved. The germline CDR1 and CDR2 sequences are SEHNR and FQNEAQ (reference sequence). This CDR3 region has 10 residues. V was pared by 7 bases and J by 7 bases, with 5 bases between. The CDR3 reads CASTRNEQFF. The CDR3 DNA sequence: TGTGCCAGCACAAGAAATGAGCAGTTCTTC.

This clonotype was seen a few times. The CDR3 bases are TGTGCCAGCAGCCCCAGGGGCCATCAGCCCCAGCATTTT. Its translation: CASSPRGHQPQHF. The chain is built from TRBV7-2 and TRBJ1-5, with D possibly matching TRBD1 (6 bases). The CDR3 extends over 13 amino acids. Trimming took off 5 bases at V and 5 bases at J, with 10 bases between the two ends. Germline V CDR1 and CDR2: SGHTA, FQGNSA.

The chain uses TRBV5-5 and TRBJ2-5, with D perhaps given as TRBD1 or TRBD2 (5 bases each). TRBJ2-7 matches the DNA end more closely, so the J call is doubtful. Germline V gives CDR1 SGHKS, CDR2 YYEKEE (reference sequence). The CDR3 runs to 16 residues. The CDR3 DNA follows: TGTGCCAGCAGCTTGGAACTAGACAGCCGTCGCTACGAGCAGTACTTC. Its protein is CASSLELDSRRYEQYF.

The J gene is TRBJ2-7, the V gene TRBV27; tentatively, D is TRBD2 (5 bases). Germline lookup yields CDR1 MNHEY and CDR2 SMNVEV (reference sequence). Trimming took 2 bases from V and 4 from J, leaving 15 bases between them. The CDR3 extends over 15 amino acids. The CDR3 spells CASSLTPGLTYEQYF. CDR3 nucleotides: TGTGCCAGCAGTTTAACGCCGGGATTGACTTACGAGCAGTACTTC.

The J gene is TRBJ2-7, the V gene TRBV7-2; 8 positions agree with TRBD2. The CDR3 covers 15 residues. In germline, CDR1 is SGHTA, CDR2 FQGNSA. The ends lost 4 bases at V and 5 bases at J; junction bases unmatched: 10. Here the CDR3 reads CASSSPRTSFHEQYF. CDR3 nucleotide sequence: TGTGCCAGCAGCTCCCCCCGGACTAGCTTCCACGAGCAGTACTTC. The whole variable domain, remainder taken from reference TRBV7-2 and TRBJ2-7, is GAGVSQSPSNKVTEKGKDVELRCDPISGHTALYWYRQSLGQGLEFLIYFQGNSAPDKSGLPSDRFSAERTGGSVSTLTIQRTQQEDSAVYLCASSSPRTSFHEQYFGPGTRLTVT.

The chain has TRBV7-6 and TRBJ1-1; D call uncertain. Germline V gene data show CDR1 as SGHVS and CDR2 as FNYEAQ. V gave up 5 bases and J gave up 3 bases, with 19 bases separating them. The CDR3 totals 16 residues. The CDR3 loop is CASSTDVRRVDTEAFF. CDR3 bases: TGTGCCAGCAGCACGGACGTAAGAAGGGTGGACACTGAAGCTTTCTTT.

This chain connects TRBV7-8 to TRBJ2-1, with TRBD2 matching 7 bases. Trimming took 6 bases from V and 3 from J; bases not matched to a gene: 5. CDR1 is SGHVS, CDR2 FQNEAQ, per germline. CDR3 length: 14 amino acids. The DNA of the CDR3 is TGTGCCAGCAGGGCGGGAGTGGGCTACAATGAGCAGTTCTTC. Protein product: CASRAGVGYNEQFF.